This T cell receptor beta chain comes out of a study of PD-1 blockade in classical Hodgkin lymphoma. Study-wide points: Causes of the repertoire differences remain undefined, possibly disease activity or prior therapy. Healthy donors reportedly exceeded newly diagnosed patients in baseline TCR diversity. Diversity in CD4+ TCRs, unlike that measured in CD8+ TCRs, had risen significantly by C4D1. Patients who began taking nivolumab under 1 year after ASCT were left out.

With no exception, relapse followed autologous stem cell transplantation in all patients, and brentuximab vedotin exposure varied. Details on this clone: As yet, its antigen is unknown.

Some clones are missing from TCRdb's copy, which holds only in-frame ones; the method was immunoSEQ multiplex PCR. The sample includes some 63,000 clones, 90% of them seen just once. The CDR3 extends over 13 amino acids. Trimming at V came to 10 bases and at J to 2 bases, leaving 2 bases not matched to a gene. CDR1 SNHLY and CDR2 FYNNEI come from the germline V gene. This receptor was taken from a human donor with classical Hodgkin lymphoma. The source was peripheral blood mononuclear cells (PBMCs), collected at baseline. The V gene is TRBV2, the J gene TRBJ2-6; 7 bases line up with TRBD1. The CDR3 region is CATTGAGANVLTF. The CDR3 nucleotides read TGTGCCACCACAGGGGCTGGGGCCAACGTCCTGACTTTC.